The rows below give T cell receptor beta chains drawn from one sample of a study of T cell repertoires in cytomegalovirus infection. Each CDR3 protein gets one entry after TCRdb re-called the reads with MiXCR. The sample lists 45,000 to 65,000 distinct CDR3 sequences, less than 20% occurring once. The antigens of these receptors remain unknown. The specimen comprised CD8+ T cells from cultured PBMCs, sampled from culture after CMV antigen stimulation. The receptors originated from a human donor in good health (CMV status not recorded). Some clones in this sample may be carry-over from other donors' samples. Each CDR3 is given with its conserved first and last residue. Each record gives: clone size, D gene, J gene, V gene, CDR3 protein, CDR3 DNA. The D gene is left open where the match is weak. Clone size, where shown, is once, few, many, or a class for clones that have expanded.

clone_size: -; d_call: TRBD2; j_call: TRBJ2-3; v_call: TRBV7-2; cdr3_aa: CASSISGGAADTQYF; cdr3_nt: TGTGCCAGCAGTATAAGCGGGGGGGCCGCAGATACGCAGTATTTT
clone_size: few; d_call: TRBD2; j_call: TRBJ2-1; v_call: TRBV7-2; cdr3_aa: CASSSSGGALEEQFF; cdr3_nt: TGTGCCAGCAGCTCTAGCGGGGGGGCCCTGGAGGAGCAGTTCTTC
clone_size: -; d_call: -; j_call: TRBJ2-2; v_call: TRBV7-6; cdr3_aa: CASSLGRGPGELFF; cdr3_nt: TGTGCCAGCAGCTTAGGCCGGGGCCCCGGGGAGCTGTTTTTT
clone_size: few; d_call: TRBD1; j_call: TRBJ1-1; v_call: TRBV6-2/TRBV6-3; cdr3_aa: CASSRTGVRTEAFF; cdr3_nt: TGTGCCAGCAGCCGGACAGGGGTTCGCACTGAAGCTTTCTTT
clone_size: -; d_call: -; j_call: TRBJ1-4; v_call: TRBV7-9; cdr3_aa: CASSPGDEKLFF; cdr3_nt: TGTGCCAGCAGTCCCGGGGATGAAAAACTGTTTTTT
clone_size: -; d_call: -; j_call: TRBJ2-3; v_call: TRBV7-9; cdr3_aa: CASSSASTDTQYF; cdr3_nt: TGTGCCAGCAGCTCCGCGAGCACAGATACGCAGTATTTT
clone_size: -; d_call: TRBD1; j_call: TRBJ2-1; v_call: TRBV30; cdr3_aa: CAWSRTGKDEQFF; cdr3_nt: TGTGCCTGGAGCCGGACAGGGAAGGATGAGCAGTTCTTC
clone_size: many; d_call: TRBD1; j_call: TRBJ1-4; v_call: TRBV20-1; cdr3_aa: CSATNRGGYEKLFF; cdr3_nt: TGCAGTGCTACCAACAGGGGAGGGTATGAAAAACTGTTTTTT
clone_size: -; d_call: -; j_call: TRBJ1-1; v_call: TRBV30; cdr3_aa: CAWSDVGFEAFF; cdr3_nt: TGTGCCTGGAGTGATGTTGGATTTGAAGCTTTCTTT
clone_size: -; d_call: -; j_call: TRBJ1-2; v_call: TRBV29-1; cdr3_aa: CSVEPQSNDYGYTF; cdr3_nt: TGCAGCGTTGAGCCACAGTCAAATGACTATGGCTACACCTTC
clone_size: few; d_call: -; j_call: TRBJ1-5; v_call: TRBV4-1; cdr3_aa: CASSQEPGNSNQPQHF; cdr3_nt: TGCGCCAGCAGCCAAGAGCCAGGAAATAGCAATCAGCCCCAGCATTTT
clone_size: -; d_call: -; j_call: TRBJ2-5; v_call: TRBV7-3; cdr3_aa: CASSLGGRPGGETQYF; cdr3_nt: TGTGCCAGCAGCTTAGGCGGACGGCCCGGTGGGGAGACCCAGTACTTC
clone_size: few; d_call: -; j_call: TRBJ2-1; v_call: TRBV7-9; cdr3_aa: CASSPRPGDSNYNEQFF; cdr3_nt: TGTGCCAGCAGCCCCCGTCCCGGGGATTCGAACTACAATGAGCAGTTCTTC
clone_size: -; d_call: -; j_call: TRBJ1-1; v_call: TRBV12-3/TRBV12-4; cdr3_aa: CASSYDRNTEAFF; cdr3_nt: TGTGCCAGCAGCTATGACAGGAACACTGAAGCTTTCTTT
clone_size: few; d_call: -; j_call: TRBJ2-5; v_call: TRBV12-3/TRBV12-4; cdr3_aa: CASSLGLGSEETQYF; cdr3_nt: TGTGCCAGCAGTTTAGGACTGGGGAGTGAAGAGACCCAGTACTTC
clone_size: few; d_call: -; j_call: TRBJ2-7; v_call: TRBV6-6; cdr3_aa: CASSDMGLFNYEQYF; cdr3_nt: TGTGCCAGCAGTGACATGGGACTTTTCAACTACGAGCAGTACTTC
clone_size: -; d_call: TRBD1; j_call: TRBJ1-5; v_call: TRBV7-9; cdr3_aa: CASSSTGVGNQPQHF; cdr3_nt: TGTGCCAGCAGCTCTACAGGGGTGGGGAATCAGCCCCAGCATTTT
clone_size: -; d_call: -; j_call: TRBJ1-1; v_call: TRBV12-3/TRBV12-4; cdr3_aa: CASSSAGNTEAFF; cdr3_nt: TGTGCCAGCAGTTCCGCAGGGAACACTGAAGCTTTCTTT
clone_size: -; d_call: -; j_call: TRBJ1-2; v_call: TRBV7-9; cdr3_aa: CASSTEPANYGYTF; cdr3_nt: TGTGCCAGCAGCACAGAACCGGCGAACTATGGCTACACCTTC
clone_size: -; d_call: TRBD1; j_call: TRBJ1-4; v_call: TRBV7-6; cdr3_aa: CASSSPRDGTATNEKLFF; cdr3_nt: TGTGCCAGCAGCTCACCCCGGGACGGGACAGCAACTAATGAAAAACTGTTTTTT
clone_size: -; d_call: -; j_call: TRBJ2-4; v_call: TRBV19; cdr3_aa: CASSIGDKNIQYF; cdr3_nt: TGTGCCAGTAGTATAGGGGACAAAAACATTCAGTACTTC
clone_size: -; d_call: -; j_call: TRBJ1-1; v_call: TRBV7-2; cdr3_aa: CASSLIGGEEAFF; cdr3_nt: TGTGCCAGCAGCTTAATTGGGGGGGAAGAAGCTTTCTTT
clone_size: few; d_call: TRBD1; j_call: TRBJ2-7; v_call: TRBV5-4; cdr3_aa: CASSEGPGQGNEQYF; cdr3_nt: TGTGCCAGCAGCGAGGGACCGGGACAGGGTAACGAGCAGTACTTC
clone_size: -; d_call: -; j_call: TRBJ2-1; v_call: TRBV6-6; cdr3_aa: CASSYKEGGNEQFF; cdr3_nt: TGTGCCAGCAGTTACAAGGAAGGTGGCAATGAGCAGTTCTTC
clone_size: few; d_call: TRBD1; j_call: TRBJ1-5; v_call: TRBV6-1; cdr3_aa: CASKGWDRETNQPQHF; cdr3_nt: TGTGCCAGCAAAGGGTGGGACAGGGAAACCAATCAGCCCCAGCATTTT
clone_size: -; d_call: TRBD1; j_call: TRBJ2-7; v_call: TRBV12-3/TRBV12-4; cdr3_aa: CASSPGTVIGEQYF; cdr3_nt: TGTGCCAGCAGTCCAGGGACAGTAATTGGCGAGCAGTACTTC
clone_size: -; d_call: -; j_call: TRBJ2-3; v_call: TRBV6-1; cdr3_aa: CASRALAAGTDTQYF; cdr3_nt: TGTGCCAGCAGGGCTTTAGCAGCCGGAACAGATACGCAGTATTTT
clone_size: -; d_call: -; j_call: TRBJ1-3; v_call: TRBV7-2; cdr3_aa: CASSLDQGRNTIYF; cdr3_nt: TGTGCCAGCAGCTTAGACCAGGGCCGAAACACCATATATTTT
clone_size: -; d_call: TRBD1; j_call: TRBJ2-2; v_call: TRBV7-9; cdr3_aa: CASRRDRGTNTGELFF; cdr3_nt: TGTGCCAGCAGGCGGGACAGGGGCACCAACACCGGGGAGCTGTTTTTT
clone_size: few; d_call: -; j_call: TRBJ1-2; v_call: TRBV4-1; cdr3_aa: CASSQEAGGSNYGYTF; cdr3_nt: TGCGCCAGCAGCCAAGAGGCAGGCGGGAGTAACTATGGCTACACCTTC
clone_size: few; d_call: TRBD1; j_call: TRBJ2-3; v_call: TRBV7-8; cdr3_aa: CASSSPDREGVDTQYF; cdr3_nt: TGTGCCAGCAGCTCCCCGGACAGGGAAGGTGTAGATACGCAGTATTTT
clone_size: -; d_call: -; j_call: TRBJ1-6; v_call: TRBV7-6; cdr3_aa: CASSVSISYNSPLHF; cdr3_nt: TGTGCCAGCAGCGTCAGCATCTCCTATAATTCACCCCTCCACTTT
clone_size: few; d_call: TRBD2; j_call: TRBJ2-5; v_call: TRBV12-3/TRBV12-4; cdr3_aa: CASSLGTSGETQYF; cdr3_nt: TGTGCCAGCAGTTTAGGGACTAGCGGGGAGACCCAGTACTTC
clone_size: many; d_call: -; j_call: TRBJ1-6; v_call: TRBV6-2/TRBV6-3; cdr3_aa: CASSSSGTGLNSPLHF; cdr3_nt: TGTGCCAGCAGTTCCTCGGGGACGGGACTGAATTCACCCCTCCACTTT
clone_size: -; d_call: -; j_call: TRBJ2-7; v_call: TRBV6-1; cdr3_aa: CASSPVVGSFYEQYF; cdr3_nt: TGTGCCAGCAGTCCCGTGGTGGGGTCCTTCTACGAGCAGTACTTC
clone_size: -; d_call: -; j_call: TRBJ1-1; v_call: TRBV5-6; cdr3_aa: CASSLGDNIHEAFF; cdr3_nt: TGTGCCAGCAGCTTGGGGGACAATATACATGAAGCTTTCTTT
clone_size: -; d_call: TRBD1; j_call: TRBJ2-7; v_call: TRBV27; cdr3_aa: CASSIGQDRSYEQYF; cdr3_nt: TGTGCCAGCAGCATTGGACAGGACCGCTCCTACGAGCAGTACTTC
clone_size: -; d_call: TRBD2; j_call: TRBJ2-5; v_call: TRBV5-1; cdr3_aa: CASSLASDRGGAETQYF; cdr3_nt: TGCGCCAGCAGCTTGGCGTCCGATCGCGGGGGGGCCGAGACCCAGTACTTC
clone_size: -; d_call: -; j_call: TRBJ2-7; v_call: TRBV5-6; cdr3_aa: CASSLTGLYEQYF; cdr3_nt: TGTGCCAGCAGCTTGACAGGGCTCTACGAGCAGTACTTC
clone_size: few; d_call: -; j_call: TRBJ1-1; v_call: TRBV7-2; cdr3_aa: CASSPRQNMNTEAFF; cdr3_nt: TGTGCCAGCAGCCCCCGACAGAACATGAACACTGAAGCTTTCTTT
clone_size: -; d_call: -; j_call: TRBJ1-1; v_call: TRBV7-8; cdr3_aa: CASSLGPEGTEAFF; cdr3_nt: TGTGCCAGCAGCTTAGGTCCCGAGGGCACTGAAGCTTTCTTT
clone_size: once; d_call: -; j_call: TRBJ2-3; v_call: TRBV4-1; cdr3_aa: CASSQGAGIRTDTQYF; cdr3_nt: TGCGCCAGCAGCCAAGGGGCCGGAATCCGCACAGATACGCAGTATTTT
clone_size: few; d_call: -; j_call: TRBJ1-1; v_call: TRBV6-2/TRBV6-3; cdr3_aa: CASSYSFASPTGGGDTEAFF; cdr3_nt: TGTGCCAGCAGTTACAGTTTCGCGAGTCCTACGGGCGGGGGCGACACTGAAGCTTTCTTT
clone_size: -; d_call: -; j_call: TRBJ2-2; v_call: TRBV6-5; cdr3_aa: CASSYSALGNTGELFF; cdr3_nt: TGTGCCAGCAGTTACTCGGCATTGGGCAACACCGGGGAGCTGTTTTTT
clone_size: few; d_call: -; j_call: TRBJ2-1; v_call: TRBV4-1; cdr3_aa: CASSQAGGTSSYNEQFF; cdr3_nt: TGCGCCAGCAGCCAAGCGGGGGGCACTTCGTCCTACAATGAGCAGTTCTTC
clone_size: -; d_call: -; j_call: TRBJ2-1; v_call: TRBV7-9; cdr3_aa: CASSPPAQAGYEQFF; cdr3_nt: TGTGCCAGCAGCCCACCCGCCCAGGCGGGATATGAGCAGTTCTTC
clone_size: -; d_call: -; j_call: TRBJ1-1; v_call: TRBV5-1; cdr3_aa: CASSLVSGSEAFF; cdr3_nt: TGCGCCAGCAGCTTGGTATCAGGGTCAGAAGCTTTCTTT
clone_size: -; d_call: -; j_call: TRBJ1-5; v_call: TRBV12-3/TRBV12-4; cdr3_aa: CASSLAHSSNQPQHF; cdr3_nt: TGTGCCAGCAGTTTAGCGCATAGTAGCAATCAGCCCCAGCATTTT
clone_size: few; d_call: -; j_call: TRBJ1-2; v_call: TRBV7-2; cdr3_aa: CASSLVRWLGDGYTF; cdr3_nt: TGTGCCAGCAGCTTAGTAAGGTGGCTTGGGGATGGCTACACCTTC
clone_size: -; d_call: -; j_call: TRBJ2-3; v_call: TRBV6-6; cdr3_aa: CASSADTQYF; cdr3_nt: TGTGCCAGCAGTGCTGATACGCAGTATTTT
clone_size: few; d_call: TRBD1; j_call: TRBJ2-3; v_call: TRBV2; cdr3_aa: CASSRQGARDTQYF; cdr3_nt: TGTGCCAGCAGCAGACAGGGGGCAAGAGATACGCAGTATTTT
clone_size: -; d_call: -; j_call: TRBJ2-5; v_call: TRBV11-2; cdr3_aa: CASSPRLPLETQYF; cdr3_nt: TGTGCCAGCAGCCCCCGACTGCCTTTAGAGACCCAGTACTTC
clone_size: few; d_call: -; j_call: TRBJ1-3; v_call: TRBV9; cdr3_aa: CASSVERGGPSSGNTIYF; cdr3_nt: TGTGCCAGCAGCGTAGAAAGGGGGGGACCGAGCTCTGGAAACACCATATATTTT
clone_size: -; d_call: -; j_call: TRBJ1-2; v_call: TRBV6-1; cdr3_aa: CASSPLDSYNYGYTF; cdr3_nt: TGTGCCAGCAGTCCCTTGGACAGCTATAACTATGGCTACACCTTC
clone_size: -; d_call: -; j_call: TRBJ1-4; v_call: TRBV12-3/TRBV12-4; cdr3_aa: CASSLRDGYEKLFF; cdr3_nt: TGTGCCAGCAGCCTCAGGGACGGGTATGAAAAACTGTTTTTT
clone_size: few; d_call: TRBD2; j_call: TRBJ2-1; v_call: TRBV7-8; cdr3_aa: CASSLDSRGDRSYNEQFF; cdr3_nt: TGTGCCAGCAGCTTAGATTCGCGGGGGGACCGCTCCTACAATGAGCAGTTCTTC
clone_size: -; d_call: -; j_call: TRBJ1-2; v_call: TRBV29-1; cdr3_aa: CSVEDTPFGYTF; cdr3_nt: TGCAGCGTTGAAGACACCCCCTTCGGCTACACCTTC